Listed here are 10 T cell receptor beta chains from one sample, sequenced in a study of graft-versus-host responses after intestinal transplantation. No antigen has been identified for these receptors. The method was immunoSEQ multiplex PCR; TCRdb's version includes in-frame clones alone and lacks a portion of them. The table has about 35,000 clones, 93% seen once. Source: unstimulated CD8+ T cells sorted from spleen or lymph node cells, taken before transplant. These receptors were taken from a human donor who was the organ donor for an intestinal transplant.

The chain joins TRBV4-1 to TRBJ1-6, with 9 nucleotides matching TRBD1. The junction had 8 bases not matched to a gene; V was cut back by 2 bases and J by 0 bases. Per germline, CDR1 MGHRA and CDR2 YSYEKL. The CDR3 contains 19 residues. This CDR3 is CASSQLAGTGSSYNSPLHF. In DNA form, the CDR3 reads TGCGCCAGCAGCCAATTAGCGGGGACAGGGAGCTCCTATAATTCACCCCTCCACTTT.

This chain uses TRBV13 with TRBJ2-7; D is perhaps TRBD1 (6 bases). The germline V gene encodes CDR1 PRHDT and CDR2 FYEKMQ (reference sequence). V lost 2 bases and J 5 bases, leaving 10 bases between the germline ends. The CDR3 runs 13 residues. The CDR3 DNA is TGTGCCAGCAGCTTATTGGGGGCCGACGAGCAGTACTTC. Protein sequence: CASSLLGADEQYF. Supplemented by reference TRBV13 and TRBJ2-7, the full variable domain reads AAGVIQSPRHLIKEKRETATLKCYPIPRHDTVYWYQQGPGQDPQFLISFYEKMQSDKGSIPDRFSAQQFSDYHSELNMSSLELGDSALYFCASSLLGADEQYFGPGTRLTVT.

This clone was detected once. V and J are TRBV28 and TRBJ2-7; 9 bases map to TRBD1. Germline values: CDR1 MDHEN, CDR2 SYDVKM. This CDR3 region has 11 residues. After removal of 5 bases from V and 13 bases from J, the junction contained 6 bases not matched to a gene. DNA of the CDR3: TGTGCCAGCAGTCCAGGGACAGGGCTCTACTTC. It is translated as CASSPGTGLYF.

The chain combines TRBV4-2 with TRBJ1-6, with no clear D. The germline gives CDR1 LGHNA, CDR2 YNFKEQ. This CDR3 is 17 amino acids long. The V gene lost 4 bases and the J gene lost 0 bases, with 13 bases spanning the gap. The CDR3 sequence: CASSLSTPSSYNSPLHF. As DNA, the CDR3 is TGTGCCAGCAGCCTTTCAACCCCGAGCTCCTATAATTCACCCCTCCACTTT.

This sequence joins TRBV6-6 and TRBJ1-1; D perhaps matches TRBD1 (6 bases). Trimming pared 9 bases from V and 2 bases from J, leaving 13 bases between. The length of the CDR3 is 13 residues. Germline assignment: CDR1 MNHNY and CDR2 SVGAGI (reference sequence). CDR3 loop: CARQQGPNTEAFF. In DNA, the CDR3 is TGTGCCAGACAACAGGGCCCTAACACTGAAGCTTTCTTT.

CDR3 in amino acids: CASSPDGTYEQYF. As DNA, the CDR3 is TGTGCCAGCAGTCCGGACGGAACCTACGAGCAGTACTTC. This sequence joins TRBV28 and TRBJ2-7; D gene uncertain. Trimming removed 5 bases at V and 2 bases at J, with 10 bases between. This CDR3 region has 13 residues. Germline lookup yields CDR1 MDHEN and CDR2 SYDVKM.

The CDR3 reads CASSFGLAEKSTDTQYF. Here the CDR3 DNA reads TGTGCCAGCAGTTTCGGACTAGCGGAGAAAAGCACAGATACGCAGTATTTT. This sequence joins TRBV28 and TRBJ2-3, with 10 bases matching TRBD2. J was trimmed by 0 bases and V by 3 bases; bases with no gene match: 6. There are 17 residues in the CDR3. Germline assignment: CDR1 MDHEN and CDR2 SYDVKM. The variable domain in full, completed from reference TRBV28 and TRBJ2-3, reads DVKVTQSSRYLVKRTGEKVFLECVQDMDHENMFWYRQDPGLGLRLIYFSYDVKMKEKGDIPEGYSVSREKKERFSLILESASTNQTSMYLCASSFGLAEKSTDTQYFGPGTRLTVL.

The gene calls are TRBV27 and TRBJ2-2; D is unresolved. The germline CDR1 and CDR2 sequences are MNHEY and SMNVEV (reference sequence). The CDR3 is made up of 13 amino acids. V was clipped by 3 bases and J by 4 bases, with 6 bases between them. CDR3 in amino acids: CASSFLTTGELFF. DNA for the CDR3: TGTGCCAGCAGTTTTCTCACCACCGGGGAGCTGTTTTTT.

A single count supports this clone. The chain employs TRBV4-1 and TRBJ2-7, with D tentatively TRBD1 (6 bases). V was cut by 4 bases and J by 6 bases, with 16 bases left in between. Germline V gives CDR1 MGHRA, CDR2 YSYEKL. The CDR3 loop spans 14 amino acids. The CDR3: CASSPSEQGSEQYF. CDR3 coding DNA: TGCGCCAGCAGCCCTTCAGAACAGGGATCCGAGCAGTACTTC.

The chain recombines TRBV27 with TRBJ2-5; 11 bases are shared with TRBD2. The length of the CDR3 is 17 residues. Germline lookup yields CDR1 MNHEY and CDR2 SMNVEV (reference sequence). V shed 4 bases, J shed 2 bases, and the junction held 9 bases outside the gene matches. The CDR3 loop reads CASSSTGTSGLQETQYF. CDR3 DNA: TGTGCCAGCAGTTCCACGGGGACTAGCGGACTTCAAGAGACCCAGTACTTC.